These 25 T cell receptor beta chains came from one sample sequenced in a study of blood T cell repertoires in COVID-19. Measured with immunoSEQ multiplex PCR; TCRdb has only the in-frame clones, and not every one. The sample holds 200,000 to 250,000 clones, 80% to 90% seen once. The material sequenced was PBMCs or T cells enriched from blood (not recorded which). The receptors were sampled from a woman in her 40s with acute COVID-19.

V and J are TRBV4-3 and TRBJ2-5, with D perhaps matching TRBD1 (5 bases). Trimming removed 0 bases at V and 5 bases at J, with 16 bases between. Germline V lookup: CDR1 LGHNA, CDR2 YSLEER. There are 16 residues in the CDR3. CDR3 bases: TGCGCCAGCAGCCAAGATTGGACGTTTCCAGGGGAGACCCAGTACTTC. Protein sequence: CASSQDWTFPGETQYF.

The chain employs TRBV25-1 and TRBJ1-1, with 7 positions matching TRBD1. Germline V CDR1 and CDR2: MGHDK, SYGVNS. The J segment lost 4 bases and the V segment lost 6 bases, leaving 8 bases of the junction unmatched. The CDR3 is 14 amino acids. The CDR3 coding sequence is TGTGCCAGCAGAGAGGGACAGTCGTTCACTGAAGCTTTCTTT. Protein product: CASREGQSFTEAFF.

The chain has TRBV2 and TRBJ1-6; 11 bases map to TRBD1. This CDR3 is 16 amino acids long. CDR1 and CDR2 from the germline V gene are SNHLY and FYNNEI. The V and J ends lost 4 bases and 10 bases, in that order; junction bases with no gene match: 9. CDR3 sequence (DNA): TGTGCCAGCAGTGTTCCGGGACAGGGGGTACGATCACCCCTCCACTTT. Translation gives CASSVPGQGVRSPLHF.

V usage is TRBV5-1 and J usage is TRBJ1-1; 7 nucleotides line up with TRBD1. CDR1 is SGHRS, CDR2 YFSETQ, per germline. Trimming at V came to 1 base and at J to 6 bases, leaving 6 bases not matched to a gene. The length of the CDR3 is 14 residues. The CDR3 nucleotides read TGCGCCAGCAGCTTGACACAGACAGGGTCTGAAGCTTTCTTT. The encoded protein is CASSLTQTGSEAFF.

This clone has just a few counts. V and J are TRBV7-9 and TRBJ1-6; 7 bases line up with TRBD1. CDR1 SEHNR and CDR2 FQNEAQ come from the germline V gene (reference sequence). V lost 2 bases, J lost 6 bases, and 4 bases stayed unmatched. CDR3 length: 15 amino acids. The CDR3 nucleotides are TGTGCCAGCAGCTTACAGGGACAGCCTAATTCACCCCTCCACTTT. This codes for CASSLQGQPNSPLHF.

The rearrangement links TRBV7-9 to TRBJ1-2, with D possibly being TRBD1 (5 bases). Germline V lookup: CDR1 SEHNR, CDR2 FQNEAQ (reference sequence). V dropped 6 bases and J dropped 8 bases, with 13 bases sitting between them. This CDR3 has 12 amino acids. CDR3 region: CASRNGTPGYTF. In DNA form, the CDR3 reads TGTGCCAGCAGAAACGGGACTCCGGGCTACACCTTC.

The genes are TRBV29-1 and TRBJ2-3; 9 nucleotides match TRBD1. CDR1 is SQVTM, CDR2 ANQGSEA, per germline. The CDR3 sequence is 16 residues long. V dropped 4 bases and J dropped 2; count of bases not matched to a gene: 10. The CDR3, as DNA: TGCAGCGTTGTCCAGGGGGGGACAGGGCCCACAGATACGCAGTATTTT. It encodes CSVVQGGTGPTDTQYF.

The V and J genes are TRBV10-3 and TRBJ2-7; D is possibly TRBD2 (6 bases). The V gene's germline CDR1 is ENHRY and CDR2 SYGVKD. The V end was cut by 0 bases, the J end by 6 bases, with 9 bases between. The CDR3 has 13 amino acids. The CDR3 DNA reads as TGTGCCATCAGTGAGTCAGCCGGGGGCGAGCAGTACTTC. Encoded protein: CAISESAGGEQYF.

This chain joins TRBV30 and TRBJ1-5; possible D gene TRBD1, 5 bases. CDR1 GTSNPN and CDR2 SVGIG come from the germline V gene (reference sequence). Trimming pared 3 bases from V and 9 bases from J, leaving 12 bases between. The CDR3 has 12 residues. CDR3 sequence (DNA): TGTGCCTGGAGAACCAGCGGGGGGCCCCAGCATTTT. This codes for CAWRTSGGPQHF.

V and J are TRBV7-6 and TRBJ2-2; unclear D gene. Trimming stripped 0 bases from V and 4 bases from J, with 3 bases between. Germline assignment: CDR1 SGHVS and CDR2 FNYEAQ. The CDR3 is 13 residues long. This chain's CDR3 is CASSLARTGELFF. In nucleotides, the CDR3 is TGTGCCAGCAGCTTAGCGCGCACCGGGGAGCTGTTTTTT.

The V gene is TRBV2, the J gene TRBJ1-4; TRBD1 is a possible D gene (5 bases). Per germline, CDR1 SNHLY and CDR2 FYNNEI. V lost 8 bases and J lost 3, with 10 bases in between. The CDR3 is made up of 13 amino acids. This chain's CDR3 is CASSARANEKLFF. In DNA, the CDR3 is TGTGCCAGCTCGGCCAGGGCTAATGAAAAACTGTTTTTT.

The chain couples TRBV21-1 to TRBJ2-7; TRBD1 is the table's D call, not checked against the DNA. TRBV21-1 is assigned pseudogene status. CDR3 size: 16 residues. This CDR3 reads CASSKGTTGGAYEQYF. In DNA form, the CDR3 reads TGTGCCAGCAGCAAAGGAACGACAGGGGGAGCCTACGAGCAGTACTTC.

V usage is TRBV4-3 and J usage is TRBJ1-6; D remains ambiguous. Trimming took 8 bases from V and 7 from J, leaving 18 bases between them. This CDR3 is 15 amino acids long. Germline CDR1 LGHNA, CDR2 YSLEER. The CDR3 region is CASRRSQAENSPLHF. DNA for the CDR3: TGCGCCAGCCGCCGTTCTCAGGCTGAGAATTCACCCCTCCACTTT.

V is TRBV5-5 and J is TRBJ2-7; D is possibly TRBD1 (5 bases). The germline V gene encodes CDR1 SGHKS and CDR2 YYEKEE (reference sequence). V gave up 0 bases and J gave up 5 bases, with 6 bases separating them. CDR3 length: 12 amino acids. The CDR3 sequence is CASSLGTNEQYF. The CDR3 region has the DNA TGTGCCAGCAGCTTGGGGACAAACGAGCAGTACTTC.

The chain links TRBV2 to TRBJ1-4; TRBD1 matches at 9 bases. Germline CDR1 reads SNHLY; CDR2 reads FYNNEI. The CDR3 contains 14 residues. With V trimmed by 5 bases and J by 8 bases, 6 bases remained unmatched. This chain's CDR3 is CASSQTGGEEKLFF. The CDR3 DNA reads as TGTGCCAGCAGTCAGACAGGGGGAGAAGAAAAACTGTTTTTT.

The chain is built from TRBV5-6 and TRBJ1-5; a weak D match, TRBD1 (5 bases). With 4 bases removed from V and 1 base from J, the gap between germline ends came to 12 bases. There are 15 residues in the CDR3. Germline lookup yields CDR1 SGHDT and CDR2 YYEEEE. This chain's CDR3 is CASSRRVVSNQPQHF. The CDR3, as DNA: TGTGCCAGCAGCCGCAGGGTAGTGAGCAATCAGCCCCAGCATTTT. The full variable domain, rest sourced from reference TRBV5-6 and TRBJ1-5, is DAGVTQSPTHLIKTRGQQVTLRCSPKSGHDTVSWYQQALGQGPQFIFQYYEEEERQRGNFPDRFSGHQFPNYSSELNVNALLLGDSALYLCASSRRVVSNQPQHFGDGTRLSIL.

There are many counts of this clone. V gene TRBV3-1 (or the pseudogene TRBV3-2) combines with J gene TRBJ1-2; TRBD1 matches at 9 bases. The V and J ends lost 1 base and 8 bases, in that order; junction bases with no gene match: 8. Germline CDR1 LGHDT, CDR2 YNNKEL (reference sequence). The CDR3 is 15 amino acids. The CDR3 DNA is TGTGCCAGCAGCCAAGGCTACACAGGGGGCCTAGGCTACACCTTC. This codes for CASSQGYTGGLGYTF.

The chain links TRBV27 to TRBJ2-1, with TRBD2 identical over 8 bases. The V and J ends lost 3 bases and 3 bases, in that order; junction bases with no gene match: 1. CDR3 size: 14 residues. Germline-derived CDR1 and CDR2 are MNHEY and SMNVEV (reference sequence). CDR3 loop: CASSLAGGYNEQFF. CDR3 nucleotide sequence: TGTGCCAGCAGTTTGGCGGGGGGCTACAATGAGCAGTTCTTC.

The gene calls are TRBV5-1 and TRBJ1-5; TRBD1 might be the D (6 bases). From germline, CDR1 is SGHRS and CDR2 YFSETQ. Between the trimmed V and J ends, which lost 4 bases and 0 bases, there was a span of 23 bases. The CDR3 has 19 amino acids. CDR3 DNA sequence: TGCGCCAGCAGCCCCTACGGGCGGGGGGGCAGTACTAGCAATCAGCCCCAGCATTTT. Encoded protein: CASSPYGRGGSTSNQPQHF.

The chain combines TRBV2 with TRBJ2-1, with 7 bases that match TRBD1. Germline V gives CDR1 SNHLY, CDR2 FYNNEI. Germline trimming cut 5 bases from V and 3 bases from J; bases unmatched to any gene: 4. The CDR3 consists of 14 residues. The CDR3 reads CASSYRDSYNEQFF. The CDR3, as DNA: TGTGCCAGCAGTTACCGGGACAGCTACAATGAGCAGTTCTTC.

This chain joins TRBV18 and TRBJ2-7, with a weak D call TRBD1 (5 bases). Between the trimmed V and J ends, which lost 3 bases and 5 bases, there was a span of 17 bases. The CDR3 length is 15 residues. Germline-derived CDR1 and CDR2 are KGHSH and LQKENI. The CDR3 DNA follows: TGTGCCAGCTCACCCGTAGACAGTTTTTTTAACGAGCAGTACTTC. This encodes CASSPVDSFFNEQYF.

The rearrangement joins TRBV9 to TRBJ2-1; D might be TRBD2 (5 bases). This CDR3 has 14 residues. Germline V gene data show CDR1 as SGDLS and CDR2 as YYNGEE. V was shortened by 1 base and J by 10 bases, with 15 bases between the two germline ends. The chain's CDR3 is CASSVKSGGGEQFF. In DNA form, the CDR3 reads TGTGCCAGCAGCGTAAAGAGCGGTGGCGGCGAGCAGTTCTTC.

The V gene is TRBV19, the J gene TRBJ1-1; D is uncertain. In germline, CDR1 is LNHDA, CDR2 SQIVND (reference sequence). The CDR3 totals 11 residues. Deletions cut 7 bases from V and 8 bases from J, with 11 bases between. The CDR3 DNA reads as TGTGCCAGTAAGAGGGCCTCCGAAGCTTTCTTT. This translates into CASKRASEAFF.

The rearrangement uses TRBV6-2 or TRBV6-3 and TRBJ2-3; D gene unclear. V lost 5 bases to trimming and J lost 0 bases, with 3 bases between them. Germline CDR1 and CDR2: MNHEY and SVGEGT. The length of the CDR3 is 12 residues. The CDR3 sequence is CASSLSTDTQYF. CDR3 bases: TGTGCCAGCAGTCTAAGCACAGATACGCAGTATTTT.

The chain is built from TRBV29-1 and TRBJ1-2; D not resolved. V was trimmed by 4 bases and J by 7 bases, leaving 10 bases between them. The CDR3 extends over 11 amino acids. Germline CDR1 SQVTM, CDR2 ANQGSEA. Here the CDR3 reads CSVVSGSGYTF. In DNA, the CDR3 is TGCAGCGTTGTATCCGGGTCTGGCTACACCTTC.